This passage covers 26 T cell receptor beta chains from one sample sequenced in a study of T cells in women clearing cervical HPV infection. Profiled with immunoSEQ multiplex PCR; TCRdb holds only in-frame clones, not every one. In total, the table holds some 46,000 clones. Sequencing input: blood buffy coat. The receptors shown here come from a woman aged 18 to 75 with a cervical HPV16 infection that either progressed to CIN3+ or cleared (not recorded which).

As for this clone: Germline is not matched at one junction end, which may reflect a read error. The same CDR3 can be traced to other DNA sequences in this sample. Partial CDR3 DNA: TGTGCCAGTAGTATCCAGGGGGCCGGTGGAAACACT. Translating gives CASSIQGAGGNT. The whole CDR3 sequence is CASSIQGAGGNTIYF. This chain connects TRBV19 to TRBJ1-3; 8 nucleotides align to TRBD1. The read ends 3 residues early relative to the CDR3; the germline J gene fills the gap. The CDR3 extends over 15 amino acids. Germline CDR1 reads LNHDA; CDR2 reads SQIVND (reference sequence).

About this clone: The CDR3 goes on 3 residues after the read ends, and that part is filled in from the germline J gene. The V call is TRBV18, the J call TRBJ2-7, with 13 bases fitting TRBD2. The CDR3 contains 15 residues. V lost 0 bases, J lost 5 bases, and 1 base stayed unmatched. CDR1 KGHSH and CDR2 LQKENI come from the germline V gene. CDR3 protein: CASSPPGLAGDEQYF. The CDR3 DNA, read in part, is TGTGCCAGCTCACCACCAGGACTAGCGGGAGACGAG.

About this clone itself: The read ends 3 residues shy of where the CDR3 ends; the end is completed using the germline J gene. The chain is built from TRBV14 and TRBJ2-1, with 8 bases matching TRBD1. Germline trimming cut 4 bases from V and 6 bases from J; bases unmatched to any gene: 11. CDR1 and CDR2 from the germline V gene are SGHDN and FVKESK. There are 16 residues in the CDR3. The CDR3 spells CASSLISGGASNEQFF. The CDR3 DNA, read in part, is TGTGCCAGCAGCCTCATCTCAGGGGGCGCAAGCAATGAG.

The CDR3: CASSETTGLTDTQYF. The sequenced CDR3 bases are TGTGCCAGCAGTGAGACTACAGGGCTCACAGATACG. The chain joins TRBV6-1 to TRBJ2-3, with D possibly matching TRBD1 (6 bases). The read halts 3 residues ahead of the CDR3 end, with the missing end drawn from the germline J gene. The germline CDR1 and CDR2 sequences are MNHNS and SASEGT. The CDR3 covers 15 residues. Trimming removed 3 bases at V and 2 bases at J, with 12 bases between.

Of note for this clone: The observed sequence ends 3 residues before the CDR3 terminus, with the missing tail filled in from the germline J gene. This chain connects TRBV20-1 to TRBJ2-3; TRBD2 matches at 7 bases. CDR1 and CDR2 (germline): DFQATT, SNEGSKA (reference sequence). The CDR3 consists of 14 residues. V lost 6 bases, J lost 0 bases, and 6 bases stayed unmatched. The CDR3 region is CSARSRGSTDTQYF. The CDR3 bases that were read are TGCAGTGCCAGATCGCGGGGGAGCACAGATACG.

Remarks on this clone: The CDR3 end is not reached by the read, which stops 3 residues before it; the germline J gene fills it in. The chain has TRBV29-1 and TRBJ1-1, with TRBD1 identical over 12 bases. The CDR3 sequence is 18 residues long. The germline V gene encodes CDR1 SQVTM and CDR2 ANQGSEA. The CDR3 bases that were read are TGCAGCCTGACCCCCCTCCCGGGACAGGGGGCCCTAGGCTACGAA. This codes for CSLTPLPGQGALGYE. The entire CDR3 reads CSLTPLPGQGALGYEAFF.

As regards this clone: The read terminates 3 residues before the CDR3 end, so the remaining end is supplied by the germline J gene. This chain connects TRBV7-6 to TRBJ2-5; TRBD2 matches 8 bases. Trimming at V came to 1 base and at J to 5 bases, leaving 12 bases not matched to a gene. Germline-derived CDR1 and CDR2 are SGHVS and FNYEAQ. The CDR3 spans 17 residues. The DNA read from the CDR3 is TGTGCCAGCAGCTTAGAAGGGACTAGGGGTGTCCGGGAGACC. Amino acids: CASSLEGTRGVRET. From start to end, the CDR3 is CASSLEGTRGVRETQYF.

On this clone: The DNA ends 3 residues before the CDR3 does, and the rest of the CDR3 is filled in from the germline J gene. This chain links TRBV7-2 with TRBJ2-2; weak D call: TRBD1 (8 bases). Looked up from germline, CDR1 is SGHTA and CDR2 is FQGNSA. CDR3 size: 14 residues. CDR3 residues: CASTGQGGNSPLFF. The covered CDR3 bases are TGTGCCAGCACCGGACAGGGAGGGAATTCACCG. Variable domain in full (rest from reference TRBV7-2 and TRBJ2-2): GAGVSQSPSNKVTEKGKDVELRCDPISGHTALYWYRQSLGQGLEFLIYFQGNSAPDKSGLPSDRFSAERTGGSVSTLTIQRTQQEDSAVYLCASTGQGGNSPLFFGEGSRLTVL.

The CDR3 reads CASSIQGGPEKLFF. The covered CDR3 bases are TGTGCCAGTAGTATACAAGGGGGCCCTGAAAAA. The J gene is TRBJ1-4, the V gene TRBV19, with TRBD1 matching 7 bases. The read halts 3 residues ahead of the CDR3 end, with the missing end drawn from the germline J gene. Trimming removed 2 bases from V and 7 bases from J; junction bases left unmatched: 4. The length of the CDR3 is 14 residues. The germline V gene encodes CDR1 LNHDA and CDR2 SQIVND (reference sequence).

To note about this clone: The read ends 3 residues shy of where the CDR3 ends; the end is completed using the germline J gene. The V gene is TRBV19, the J gene TRBJ1-2, with 9 bases fitting TRBD1. The CDR3 is 13 residues long. CDR1 and CDR2 (germline): LNHDA, SQIVND (reference sequence). After removal of 8 bases from V and 3 bases from J, the junction contained 4 bases not matched to a gene. CDR3 in amino acids: CASVRDRDYGYTF. CDR3 bases read: TGTGCCAGTGTCCGGGACAGGGACTATGGC.

Concerning this clone: The CDR3 end is not reached by the read, which stops 3 residues before it; the germline J gene fills it in. The rearrangement links TRBV19 to TRBJ1-5; 10 positions match TRBD1. CDR1 is LNHDA, CDR2 SQIVND, per germline (reference sequence). Trimming at V came to 9 bases and at J to 7 bases, leaving 21 bases not matched to a gene. The CDR3 has 18 residues. The CDR3 bases that were read are TGTGCCAGACCGACCCGGGAGGGACAGGGGAAGCGAAGACAGCCC. It is translated as CARPTREGQGKRRQP. The entire CDR3 protein reads CARPTREGQGKRRQPQHF. The variable domain in full, with the rest retrieved from reference TRBV19 and TRBJ1-5, is DGGITQSPKYLFRKEGQNVTLSCEQNLNHDAMYWYRQDPGQGLRLIYYSQIVNDFQKGDIAEGYSVSREKKESFPLTVTSAQKNPTAFYLCARPTREGQGKRRQPQHFGDGTRLSIL.

Comments on this clone: The sequenced fragment ends 3 residues before the CDR3 boundary, so the rest is inferred from the germline J gene. The chain couples TRBV20-1 to TRBJ2-5; 9 bases are a match to TRBD2. V shed 5 bases, J shed 5 bases, and the junction held 9 bases outside the gene matches. In germline, CDR1 is DFQATT, CDR2 SNEGSKA (reference sequence). This CDR3 is 14 amino acids long. The CDR3 sequence: CSALPAGGGETQYF. CDR3 bases read: TGCAGTGCTCTACCAGCGGGAGGTGGGGAGACC.

The sequenced CDR3 bases are TGTGCCAGCAGCTCCAGACAGGGGGCGGATACG. Translation gives CASSSRQGADT. Given in full, the CDR3 is CASSSRQGADTQYF. The chain links TRBV11-2 to TRBJ2-3, with 10 bases matching TRBD1. The CDR3 end falls 3 residues outside the read, so it is completed with the germline J gene. The CDR3 totals 14 residues. V dropped 4 bases and J dropped 6; count of bases not matched to a gene: 4. In germline, CDR1 is SGHAT, CDR2 FQNNGV.

A word on this clone: The read stops 3 residues short of the end of the CDR3; the missing end is completed from the germline J gene. The chain employs TRBV7-6 and TRBJ1-2, with 10 bases identical to TRBD1. This CDR3 has 16 residues. Germline assignment: CDR1 SGHVS and CDR2 FNYEAQ. The CDR3 here is CASRLSPGTGAGGYTF. CDR3 DNA, as far as it was read: TGTGCCAGCAGGCTAAGCCCCGGGACAGGGGCCGGGGGC.

On this clone itself: The read ends 3 residues shy of where the CDR3 ends; the end is completed using the germline J gene. The V call is TRBV14, the J call TRBJ2-1; D not certain. The CDR3 runs 14 residues. Trimming took off 2 bases at V and 4 bases at J, with 9 bases between the two ends. From germline, CDR1 is SGHDN and CDR2 FVKESK. The CDR3 spells CASSQFTEYNEQFF. CDR3 DNA, as far as it was read: TGTGCCAGCAGCCAATTCACAGAGTACAATGAG.

The covered CDR3 bases are TGTGCCAGTGCTGACAGCAGCTATAGCAATCAGCCC. Protein product: CASADSSYSNQP. The whole CDR3 sequence reads CASADSSYSNQPQHF. The J gene is TRBJ1-5, the V gene TRBV19, with D tentatively TRBD1 (5 bases). The read stops 3 residues short of the end of the CDR3; the missing end is completed from the germline J gene. The germline V gene encodes CDR1 LNHDA and CDR2 SQIVND (reference sequence). Deletions cut 8 bases from V and 0 bases from J, with 14 bases between. The CDR3 contains 15 residues.

With respect to this clone: The missing CDR3 end, 3 residues past where the read stops, is filled in from the germline J gene. This chain uses TRBV30 with TRBJ2-4; D is undetermined. The CDR3 runs 11 residues. The germline V gene encodes CDR1 GTSNPN and CDR2 SVGIG (reference sequence). This CDR3 reads CAWSRVYGQYF. Partial CDR3 DNA: TGTGCCTGGAGTCGGGTGTATGGT.

Of note for this clone: The observed sequence ends 3 residues before the CDR3 terminus, with the missing tail filled in from the germline J gene. J is TRBJ1-1 and V is TRBV6-2 or TRBV6-3, with unresolved D. This CDR3 has 15 amino acids. CDR1 is MNHEY and CDR2 is SVGEGT in the germline V gene. V gave up 2 bases and J gave up 4 bases, with 14 bases separating them. The sequenced CDR3 bases are TGTGCCAGCAGTTACGAGGGCCTCCTGGGCACTGAA. This encodes CASSYEGLLGTE. The CDR3 reads in full as CASSYEGLLGTEAFF.

A remark on this clone: The DNA ends 3 residues before the CDR3 does, and the rest of the CDR3 is filled in from the germline J gene. The chain uses TRBV20-1 and TRBJ1-1; D uncertain. Trimming left V 1 base short and J 1 base short, with 7 bases between. This CDR3 is built from 13 residues. Looked up from germline, CDR1 is DFQATT and CDR2 is SNEGSKA (reference sequence). The sequenced part of the CDR3 DNA is TGCAGTGCTAGAGCCTTCGGGAACACTGAA. Encoded protein: CSARAFGNTE. The entire CDR3 protein is CSARAFGNTEAFF.

On this clone itself: The read terminates 3 residues before the CDR3 end, so the remaining end is supplied by the germline J gene. The chain combines TRBV7-6 with TRBJ2-5; D not certain. The germline V gene encodes CDR1 SGHVS and CDR2 FNYEAQ. The CDR3 extends over 12 amino acids. Trimming shortened V by 3 bases and J by 4 bases, and 6 bases separated the two germline ends. CDR3 DNA, as far as it was read: TGTGCCAGCAGCTTCCCTTCAGAGACC. Translating it yields CASSFPSET. The whole CDR3 reads CASSFPSETQYF.

CDR3 in amino acids: CASSLVEGNQPQHF. The DNA read from the CDR3 is TGTGCCAGCAGCTTAGTGGAGGGGAATCAGCCC. The chain employs TRBV11-2 and TRBJ1-5, with D maybe TRBD1 (5 bases). The read is 3 residues too short to cover the CDR3 end, so that end is filled in from the germline J gene. Trimming removed 1 base at V and 4 bases at J, with 8 bases between. This CDR3 region has 14 residues. Germline values: CDR1 SGHAT, CDR2 FQNNGV.

With respect to this clone: The sequence runs out 3 residues before the end of the CDR3; the remainder is reconstructed from the germline J gene. The chain employs TRBV19 and TRBJ1-1; maybe TRBD1 (6 bases). This CDR3 contains 14 residues. Trimming left V 5 bases short and J 5 bases short, with 15 bases between. Per the germline V gene, CDR1 is LNHDA and CDR2 is SQIVND (reference sequence). Partial CDR3 DNA: TGTGCCAGTAGTTTACAGGGAGGACGGACTGAA. Translation: CASSLQGGRTE. In full, the CDR3 is CASSLQGGRTEAFF.

About this clone: The read terminates 3 residues before the CDR3 end, so the remaining end is supplied by the germline J gene. V and J are TRBV20-1 and TRBJ2-2, with D perhaps TRBD2 (7 bases). The CDR3 loop spans 17 amino acids. From germline, CDR1 is DFQATT and CDR2 SNEGSKA (reference sequence). Trimming removed 5 bases at V and 2 bases at J, with 21 bases between. Partial CDR3 DNA: TGCAGTGCTCCTCGGGGAGGGGGACGATCAAACACCGGGGAG. This encodes CSAPRGGGRSNTGE. The entire CDR3 protein reads CSAPRGGGRSNTGELFF.

Comments on this clone: The read ends 3 residues early relative to the CDR3; the germline J gene fills the gap. The J gene is TRBJ2-7, the V gene TRBV19; a possible D gene is TRBD2 (5 bases). The CDR3 runs to 13 residues. The V end was cut by 5 bases, the J end by 6 bases, with 14 bases between. CDR1 is LNHDA, CDR2 SQIVND, per germline (reference sequence). CDR3 loop: CASSLRVLSEQYF. The sequenced CDR3 bases are TGTGCCAGTAGTTTGAGGGTTTTAAGCGAG.

About this clone itself: The read ends 3 residues before the CDR3 terminus; that terminus is restored from the germline J gene. J is TRBJ2-1 and V is TRBV18, with 12 bases aligning to TRBD2. Trimming took 6 bases from V and 7 from J; bases not matched to a gene: 4. The CDR3 consists of 14 residues. Per germline, CDR1 KGHSH and CDR2 LQKENI. The sequenced part of the CDR3 DNA is TGTGCCAGCTCGCTTGGACTAGCGGGGAATGAG. The encoded protein is CASSLGLAGNE. The full CDR3 protein reads CASSLGLAGNEQFF.

Of note for this clone: The DNA ends 3 residues before the CDR3 does, and the rest of the CDR3 is filled in from the germline J gene. This chain links TRBV7-9 with TRBJ1-2, with D perhaps TRBD1 (6 bases). The length of the CDR3 is 13 residues. Germline loops: CDR1 SEHNR, CDR2 FQNEAQ (reference sequence). Partial CDR3 DNA: TGTGCCAGCAGCTTTCCAGGAGGGGGGGAC. This codes for CASSFPGGGD. The full CDR3 sequence reads CASSFPGGGDYTF. Full variable domain (missing parts from reference TRBV7-9 and TRBJ1-2): DTGVSQNPRHKITKRGQNVTFRCDPISEHNRLYWYRQTLGQGPEFLTYFQNEAQLEKSRLLSDRFSAERPKGSFSTLEIQRTEQGDSAMYLCASSFPGGGDYTFGSGTRLTVV.